This T cell receptor (beta chain) was identified in a study of blood T cells in healthy people across ages. This CDR3 contains 13 residues. From germline, CDR1 is SGHAT and CDR2 FQNNGV. Deletions cut 7 bases from V and 6 bases from J, with 14 bases between. Study results and limitations: Diversity estimated from one million T cells was considered an underestimate. Measured against age, TCR beta diversity per million T cells decreased in a roughly linear manner. Because donor CMV status was unknown, expanded clonotype changes were possibly confounded.

As for this clonotype: No antigen is known for it.

The second PCR ran roughly 6 to 12 cycles with a sample-barcoded 5' primer and J-beta primers. Tagging of each cDNA molecule was performed by a template-switch adaptor with 12 random nucleotides. TCRdb passed the 5' RACE reads through MiXCR, listing each CDR3 protein once. The repertoire holds roughly 900,000 distinct CDR3 sequences, with 48% as singletons. The rearrangement joins TRBV11-2 to TRBJ2-3; D is possibly TRBD1 or TRBD2 (6 bases each). Material: blood. The clonotype comes from a man aged 25 to 40 in good health. CDR3 nucleotides: TGTGCCAGCAACCTCGGGGGCAAGGATACGCAGTATTTT. Amino acid sequence: CASNLGGKDTQYF.